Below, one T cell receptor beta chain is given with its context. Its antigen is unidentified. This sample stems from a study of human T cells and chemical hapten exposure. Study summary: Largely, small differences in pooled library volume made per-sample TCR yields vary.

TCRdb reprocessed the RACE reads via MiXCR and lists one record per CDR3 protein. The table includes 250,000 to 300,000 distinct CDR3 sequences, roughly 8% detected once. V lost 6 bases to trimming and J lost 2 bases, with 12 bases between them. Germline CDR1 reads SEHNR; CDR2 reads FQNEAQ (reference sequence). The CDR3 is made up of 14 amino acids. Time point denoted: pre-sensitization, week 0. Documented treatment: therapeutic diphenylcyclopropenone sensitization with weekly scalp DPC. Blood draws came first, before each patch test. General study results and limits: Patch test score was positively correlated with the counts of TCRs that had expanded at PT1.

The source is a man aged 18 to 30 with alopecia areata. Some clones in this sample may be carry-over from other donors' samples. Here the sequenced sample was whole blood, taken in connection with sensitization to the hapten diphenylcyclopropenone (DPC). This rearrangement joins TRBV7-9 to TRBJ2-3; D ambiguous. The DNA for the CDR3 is TGTGCCAGCAGTATCCCCGCGGACACAGATACGCAGTATTTT. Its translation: CASSIPADTDTQYF.